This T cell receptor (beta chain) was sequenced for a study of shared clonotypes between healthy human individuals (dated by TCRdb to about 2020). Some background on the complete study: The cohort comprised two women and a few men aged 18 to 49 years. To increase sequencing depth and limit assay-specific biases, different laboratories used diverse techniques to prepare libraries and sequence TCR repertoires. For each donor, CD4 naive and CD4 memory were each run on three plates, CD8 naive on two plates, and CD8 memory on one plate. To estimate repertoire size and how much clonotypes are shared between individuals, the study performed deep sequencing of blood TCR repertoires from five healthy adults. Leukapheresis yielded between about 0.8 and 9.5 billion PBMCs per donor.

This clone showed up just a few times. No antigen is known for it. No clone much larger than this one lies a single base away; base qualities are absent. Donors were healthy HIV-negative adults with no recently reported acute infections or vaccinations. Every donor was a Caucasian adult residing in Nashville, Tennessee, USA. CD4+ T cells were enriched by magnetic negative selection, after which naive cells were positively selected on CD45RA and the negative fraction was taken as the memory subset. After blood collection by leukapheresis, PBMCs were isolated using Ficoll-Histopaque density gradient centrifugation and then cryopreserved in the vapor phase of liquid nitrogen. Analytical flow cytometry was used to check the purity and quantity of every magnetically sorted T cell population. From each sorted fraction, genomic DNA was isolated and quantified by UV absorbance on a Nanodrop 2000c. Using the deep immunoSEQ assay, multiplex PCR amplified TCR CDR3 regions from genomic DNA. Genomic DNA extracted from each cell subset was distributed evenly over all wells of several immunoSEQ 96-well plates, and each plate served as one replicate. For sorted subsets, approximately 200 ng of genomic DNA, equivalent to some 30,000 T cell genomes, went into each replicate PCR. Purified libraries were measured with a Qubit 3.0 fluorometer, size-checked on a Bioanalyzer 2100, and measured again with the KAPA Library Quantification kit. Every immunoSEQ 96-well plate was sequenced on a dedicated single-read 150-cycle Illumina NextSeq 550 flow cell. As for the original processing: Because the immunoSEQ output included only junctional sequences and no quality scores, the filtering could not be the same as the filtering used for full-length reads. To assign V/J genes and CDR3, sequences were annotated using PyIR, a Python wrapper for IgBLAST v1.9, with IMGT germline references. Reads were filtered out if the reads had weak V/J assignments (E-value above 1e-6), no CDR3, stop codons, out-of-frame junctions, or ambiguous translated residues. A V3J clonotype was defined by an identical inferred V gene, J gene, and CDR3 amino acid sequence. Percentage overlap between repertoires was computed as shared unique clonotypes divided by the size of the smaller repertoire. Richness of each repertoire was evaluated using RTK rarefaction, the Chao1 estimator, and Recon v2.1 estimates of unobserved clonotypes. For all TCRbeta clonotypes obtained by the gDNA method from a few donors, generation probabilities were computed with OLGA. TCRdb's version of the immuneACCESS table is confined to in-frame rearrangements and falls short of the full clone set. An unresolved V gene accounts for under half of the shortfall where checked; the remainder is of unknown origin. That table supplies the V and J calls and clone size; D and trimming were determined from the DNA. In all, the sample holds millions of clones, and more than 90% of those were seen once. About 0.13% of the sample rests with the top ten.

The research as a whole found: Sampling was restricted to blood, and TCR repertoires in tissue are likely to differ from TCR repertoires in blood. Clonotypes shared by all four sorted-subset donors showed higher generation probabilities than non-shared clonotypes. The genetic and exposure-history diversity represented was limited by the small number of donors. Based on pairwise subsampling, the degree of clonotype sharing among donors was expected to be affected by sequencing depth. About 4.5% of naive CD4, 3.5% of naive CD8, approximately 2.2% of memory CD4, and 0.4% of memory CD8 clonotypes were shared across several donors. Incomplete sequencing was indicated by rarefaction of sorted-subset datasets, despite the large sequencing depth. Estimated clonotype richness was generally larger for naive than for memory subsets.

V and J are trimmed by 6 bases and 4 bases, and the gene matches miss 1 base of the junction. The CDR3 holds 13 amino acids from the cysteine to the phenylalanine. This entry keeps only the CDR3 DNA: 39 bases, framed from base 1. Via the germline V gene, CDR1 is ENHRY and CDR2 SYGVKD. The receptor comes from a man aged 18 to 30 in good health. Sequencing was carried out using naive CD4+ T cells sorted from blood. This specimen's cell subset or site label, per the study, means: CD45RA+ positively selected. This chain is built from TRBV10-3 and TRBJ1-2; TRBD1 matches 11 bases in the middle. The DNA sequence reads TGTGCCATCAGCGGGACAGGGGGCTATGGCTACACCTTC. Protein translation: CAISGTGGYGYTF.